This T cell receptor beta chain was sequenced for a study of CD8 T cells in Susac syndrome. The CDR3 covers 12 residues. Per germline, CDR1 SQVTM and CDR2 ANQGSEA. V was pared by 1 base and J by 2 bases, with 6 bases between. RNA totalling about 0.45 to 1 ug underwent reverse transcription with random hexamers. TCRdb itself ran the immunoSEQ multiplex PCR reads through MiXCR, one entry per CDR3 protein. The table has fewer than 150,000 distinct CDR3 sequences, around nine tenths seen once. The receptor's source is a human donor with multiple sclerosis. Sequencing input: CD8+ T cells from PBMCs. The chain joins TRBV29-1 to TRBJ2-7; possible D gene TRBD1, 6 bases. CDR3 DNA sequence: TGCAGCGTTGAAGGGGACACCTACGAGCAGTACTTC. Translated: CSVEGDTYEQYF.